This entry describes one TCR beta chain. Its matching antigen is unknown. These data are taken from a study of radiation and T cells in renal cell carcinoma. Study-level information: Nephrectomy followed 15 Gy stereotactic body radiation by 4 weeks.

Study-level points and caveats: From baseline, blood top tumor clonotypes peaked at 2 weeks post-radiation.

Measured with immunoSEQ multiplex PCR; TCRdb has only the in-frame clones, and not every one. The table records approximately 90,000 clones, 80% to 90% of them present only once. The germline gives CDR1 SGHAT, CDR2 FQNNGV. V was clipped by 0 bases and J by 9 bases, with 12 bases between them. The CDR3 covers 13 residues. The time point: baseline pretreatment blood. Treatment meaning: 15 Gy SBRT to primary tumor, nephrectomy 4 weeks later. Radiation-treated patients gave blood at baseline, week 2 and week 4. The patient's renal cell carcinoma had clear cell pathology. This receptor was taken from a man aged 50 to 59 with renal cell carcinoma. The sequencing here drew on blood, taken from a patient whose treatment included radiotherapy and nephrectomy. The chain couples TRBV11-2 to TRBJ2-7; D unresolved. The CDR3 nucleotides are TGTGCCAGCAGCTTAGAAGGTTCAGGCTTGCAGTACTTC. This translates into CASSLEGSGLQYF.